The entry below describes one T cell receptor (beta chain). The antigen is undetermined. Trimming shortened V by 11 bases and J by 4 bases, and 14 bases separated the two germline ends. The V gene's germline CDR1 is MDHEN and CDR2 SYDVKM. This CDR3 has 12 residues. This entry is derived from a study of cytomegalovirus exposure and HLA in healthy donors. The study's findings and limits: Cytomegalovirus association was listed for 164 TCR beta chains.

This table comes from immunoSEQ multiplex PCR, and its TCRdb copy is limited to in-frame clones, with some not included. The sample consists of roughly 100,000 clones, roughly nine tenths of them appearing once. The chain uses TRBV28 and TRBJ1-2; D is undetermined. The clonotype originates from a woman aged 18-29 years in good health and CMV-seropositive. Sequenced sample: PBMCs. CDR3 protein: CALGPGGYGYTF. CDR3 bases: TGTGCCCTCGGTCCGGGAGGCTATGGCTACACCTTC.